This TCR beta chain was captured by sequencing in a study of cytomegalovirus exposure and HLA in healthy donors. CDR1 ENHRY and CDR2 SYGVKD come from the germline V gene. The V and J ends lost 0 bases and 8 bases respectively, with 13 bases between them. The CDR3 runs to 14 residues. PCR employed 60 Vbeta and 13 Jbeta primers. Profiled with immunoSEQ multiplex PCR; TCRdb holds only in-frame clones, not every one. The table has about 110,000 clones, about 78% seen once. The sequenced sample consisted of PBMCs. The genes are TRBV10-3 and TRBJ1-1, with a tentative D call TRBD1 (6 bases). This sequence was found in a woman between 35 and 50 years old in good health and CMV-seropositive. CDR3 residues: CAISESGGGREAFF. CDR3 sequence (DNA): TGTGCCATCAGTGAGTCTGGGGGGGGGCGGGAAGCTTTCTTT.